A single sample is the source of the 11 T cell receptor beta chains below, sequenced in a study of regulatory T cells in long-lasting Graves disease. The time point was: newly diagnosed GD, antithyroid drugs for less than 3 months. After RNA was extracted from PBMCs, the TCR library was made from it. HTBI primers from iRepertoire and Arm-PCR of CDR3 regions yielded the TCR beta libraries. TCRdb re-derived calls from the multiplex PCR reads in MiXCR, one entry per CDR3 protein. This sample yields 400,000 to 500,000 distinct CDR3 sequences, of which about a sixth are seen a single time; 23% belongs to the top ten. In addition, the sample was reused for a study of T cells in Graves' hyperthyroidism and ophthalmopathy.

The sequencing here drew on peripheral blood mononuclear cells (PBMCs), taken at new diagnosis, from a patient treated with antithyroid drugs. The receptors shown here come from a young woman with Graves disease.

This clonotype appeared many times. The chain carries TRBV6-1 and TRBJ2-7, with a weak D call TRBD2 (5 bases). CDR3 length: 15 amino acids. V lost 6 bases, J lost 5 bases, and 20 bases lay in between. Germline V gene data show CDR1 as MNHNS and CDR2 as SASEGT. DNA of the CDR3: TGTGCCAGCAGCCCGGCTGCCCTCCACGGGGACGAGCAGTACTTC. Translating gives CASSPAALHGDEQYF.

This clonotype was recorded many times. This chain's CDR3 is CASSLGIAGPLNQPQHF. The DNA for the CDR3 is TGTGCCAGCAGCTTAGGTATTGCGGGGCCACTAAATCAGCCCCAGCATTTT. The genes are TRBV7-8 and TRBJ1-5; possibly TRBD1 for D (5 bases). Germline V gene lookup returns CDR1 SGHVS and CDR2 FQNEAQ. The CDR3 runs to 17 residues. Trimming pared 1 base from V and 4 bases from J, leaving 17 bases between. Combining the CDR3 with reference TRBV7-8 and TRBJ1-5 gives the whole variable domain GAGVSQSPRYKVAKRGQDVALRCDPISGHVSLFWYQQALGQGPEFLTYFQNEAQLDKSGLPSDRFFAERPEGSVSTLKIQRTQQEDSAVYLCASSLGIAGPLNQPQHFGDGTRLSIL.

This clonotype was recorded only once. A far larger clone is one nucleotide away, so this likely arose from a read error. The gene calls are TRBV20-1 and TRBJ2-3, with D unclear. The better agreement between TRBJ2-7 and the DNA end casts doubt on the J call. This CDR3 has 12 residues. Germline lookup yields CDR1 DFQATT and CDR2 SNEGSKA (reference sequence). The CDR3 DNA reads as TGCAGTGCTAGAGAAAGGTACCATGAGCAGTACTTC. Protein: CSARERYHEQYF.

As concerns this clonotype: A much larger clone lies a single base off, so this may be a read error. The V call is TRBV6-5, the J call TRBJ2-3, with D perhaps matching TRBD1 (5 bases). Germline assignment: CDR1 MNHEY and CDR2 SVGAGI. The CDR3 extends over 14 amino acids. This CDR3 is CASSYPDTHSEQSF. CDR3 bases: TGTGCCAGCAGTTACCCGGACACCCACAGTGAGCAGTCCTTC.

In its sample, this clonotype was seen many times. Here the CDR3 DNA reads TGTGCCAGCAGCGGCAGACAGCGCCCGAACACCGGGGAGCTGTTTTTT. It yields the protein CASSGRQRPNTGELFF. This chain links TRBV7-9 with TRBJ2-2; TRBD1 might be the D (5 bases). This CDR3 spans 16 amino acids. The germline CDR1 and CDR2 sequences are SEHNR and FQNEAQ (reference sequence). V lost 5 bases, J lost 0 bases, and 13 bases lay in between. Variable domain in full (rest from reference TRBV7-9 and TRBJ2-2): DTGVSQNPRHKITKRGQNVTFRCDPISEHNRLYWYRQTLGQGPEFLTYFQNEAQLEKSRLLSDRFSAERPKGSFSTLEIQRTEQGDSAMYLCASSGRQRPNTGELFFGEGSRLTVL.

The CDR3 spells CASTKTTKTGNTEAFF. The CDR3 nucleotides are TGTGCCAGCACCAAGACTACTAAGACAGGGAACACTGAAGCTTTCTTT. The J gene is TRBJ1-1, the V gene TRBV12-3 or TRBV12-4; D is possibly TRBD1 (6 bases). V lost 7 bases to trimming and J lost 1 base, with 19 bases between them. CDR3 length: 16 amino acids.

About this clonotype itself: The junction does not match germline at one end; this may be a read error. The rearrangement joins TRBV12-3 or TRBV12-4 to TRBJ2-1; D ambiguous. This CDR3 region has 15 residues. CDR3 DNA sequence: TGTGCCAGCAGTGGGTCAGAAGCCAATTACAGTGAGCAATTCTTC. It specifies CASSGSEANYSEQFF.

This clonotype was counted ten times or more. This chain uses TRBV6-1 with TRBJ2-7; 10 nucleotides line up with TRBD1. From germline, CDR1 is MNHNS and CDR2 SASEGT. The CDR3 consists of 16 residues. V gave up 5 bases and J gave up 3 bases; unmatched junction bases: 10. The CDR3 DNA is TGTGCCAGCAGTCCACCCCCGACAGGGGGCAGCTACGAGCAGTACTTC. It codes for CASSPPPTGGSYEQYF.

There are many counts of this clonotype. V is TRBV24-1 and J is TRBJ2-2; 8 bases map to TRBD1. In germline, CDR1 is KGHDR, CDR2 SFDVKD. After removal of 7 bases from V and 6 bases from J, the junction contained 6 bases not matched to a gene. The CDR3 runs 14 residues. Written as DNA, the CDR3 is TGTGCCACCAGGGGCAGGGGGCAGGCCGGGGAGCTGTTTTTT. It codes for CATRGRGQAGELFF.

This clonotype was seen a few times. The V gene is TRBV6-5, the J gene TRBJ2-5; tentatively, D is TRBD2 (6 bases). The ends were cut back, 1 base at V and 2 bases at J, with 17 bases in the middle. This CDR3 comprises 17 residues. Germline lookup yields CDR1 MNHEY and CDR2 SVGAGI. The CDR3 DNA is TGTGCCAGCAGTTACTTAAGCTTCGGGGGACCACAAGAGACCCAGTACTTC. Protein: CASSYLSFGGPQETQYF.

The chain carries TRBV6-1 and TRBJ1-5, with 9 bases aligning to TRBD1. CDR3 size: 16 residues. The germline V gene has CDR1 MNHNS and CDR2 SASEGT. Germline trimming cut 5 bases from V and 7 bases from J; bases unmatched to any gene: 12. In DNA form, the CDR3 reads TGTGCCAGCAGTCGGACAGGGGATCGGGCAACCCAGCCCCAGCATTTT. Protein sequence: CASSRTGDRATQPQHF.